The clone carrying this TCR beta chain was recorded a few times. Its cognate antigen is unknown. The sample belongs to a study of T cells in Graves' hyperthyroidism and ophthalmopathy. Study-level results: Among thyroid clonotypes expanded above 0.001, most also appeared in blood.

Patients aged 18 to 65 had newly diagnosed hyperthyroidism lasting under 2 months. From 10 ml of fresh peripheral blood, PBMCs were isolated. The source material, RNA transcripts, was used to amplify TCR beta CDR3 regions. The TCR CDR3 was amplified in a first-round RT-PCR using the HTBI primer set. TCRdb ran MiXCR on the multiplex PCR reads and lists one entry per CDR3 protein. Here the sample spans about 480,000 distinct CDR3 sequences, around 15% being singletons. The CDR3 length is 16 residues. Trimming pared 2 bases from V and 3 bases from J, leaving 17 bases between. Germline V gives CDR1 SEHNR, CDR2 FQNEAQ (reference sequence).

The TCR was taken from a woman under 30 with Graves' hyperthyroidism. Source material: blood. The chain carries TRBV7-9 and TRBJ2-7; D remains ambiguous. CDR3 sequence reads: CASSLLGKRRDYEQYF. CDR3 DNA sequence: TGTGCCAGCAGCTTACTGGGCAAACGTCGTGACTACGAGCAGTACTTC.